This T cell receptor beta chain came from a study of post-analysis software for immune sequencing data. For the study at large: Relapsing-remitting, secondary progressive and progressive-relapsing multiple sclerosis courses were included.

A note on this clonotype: Its antigen is still unknown. A single base separates this from a much larger clone, so it may be a read error.

Each TCR beta cDNA library carried unique molecular identifiers. From the PCR reads, TCRdb called clonotypes with MiXCR, one entry per CDR3 protein. The sample holds some 160,000 distinct CDR3 sequences, around 34% seen once. Study-level points and caveats: Same-batch samples co-clustered strongly by F measure. Significantly decreased normalized Chao1 diversity was recorded for multiple sclerosis patients relative to controls. In patients, TRBV5-6, TRBV5-1 and TRBV20-1 belonged to five TRBV segments found more frequently than in controls.

Trimming cost V 8 bases and J 8 bases; bases outside gene matches: 10. CDR1 is SGHTA and CDR2 is FQGTGA in the germline V gene. The CDR3 has 14 residues. The rearrangement joins TRBV7-3 to TRBJ2-1, with 9 positions matching TRBD1. This clonotype was sampled from a girl under 18 with multiple sclerosis. Sequencing was performed on blood, taken after autologous hematopoietic stem cell transplantation. The CDR3 DNA sequence: TGTGCCAGCTGCCCCGGGACAGGGTTCTATGAGCAGTTCTTC. Protein: CASCPGTGFYEQFF.